One sample yielded the 16 T cell receptor beta chains listed below, sequenced in a study of regulatory T cells in long-lasting Graves disease (dated by TCRdb to about 2021). The time point label of this sample denotes: persistent/refractory GD, antithyroid drugs over 5 years with positive TRAb. For both TCR sequencing and RNA sequencing, RNA was extracted from PBMCs using TRIzol. The library was prepared using multiplex PCR. Instrument on record: Illumina HiSeq 4000. CDR3 regions were amplified by Arm-PCR with iRepertoire HTBI primers to construct TCR beta libraries. In TCRdb, the public reads were trimmed at Q25 with fastp and aligned with MiXCR, with productive beta chains retained. Rows are combined by CDR3 protein, so each entry shows the most common genes and DNA. Recorded for this sample are some 450,000 distinct CDR3 sequences; about 20% of them occurred a single time. The ten largest clonotypes hold over 25% of the sample.

The material sequenced was peripheral blood mononuclear cells (PBMCs), taken when the disease was refractory, from a patient treated with antithyroid drugs. The receptors here all came from a female donor with Graves disease.

This clonotype was seen more than once but under ten times. CDR3 nucleotide sequence: TGTGCCAGCAGCGTCGGCCCCGAAGCTTTCTTT. It is translated as CASSVGPEAFF. This chain connects TRBV5-5 to TRBJ1-1; D remains ambiguous. CDR1 and CDR2 from the germline V gene are SGHKS and YYEKEE (reference sequence). The CDR3 runs to 11 residues. Trimming shortened V by 4 bases and J by 8 bases, and 9 bases separated the two germline ends.

The J gene is TRBJ2-3, the V gene TRBV13; tentatively, D is TRBD2 (5 bases). This CDR3 comprises 15 residues. Germline V lookup: CDR1 PRHDT, CDR2 FYEKMQ (reference sequence). V lost 0 bases to trimming and J lost 2 bases, with 9 bases between them. CDR3 DNA sequence: TGTGCCAGCAGCTTAGGGTCAGCGGTCACAGATACGCAGTATTTT. It is translated as CASSLGSAVTDTQYF.

Points on this clonotype: A read error may explain this, as a much larger clone is one base away. The chain uses TRBV6-9 and TRBJ1-2, with 9 positions matching TRBD1. Per germline, CDR1 MNHGY and CDR2 SVAAGI. CDR3 length equals 15 residues. The chain's CDR3 is CASSYSRTGDYGYAF. In DNA, the CDR3 is TGTGCCAGCAGTTACTCCCGGACAGGGGACTATGGCTACGCCTTC.

The rearrangement joins TRBV29-1 to TRBJ2-7; D could derive from TRBD1 or TRBD2 (5 bases each). Trimming pared 2 bases from V and 0 bases from J, leaving 14 bases between. The CDR3 has 15 amino acids. CDR1 and CDR2 (germline): SQVTM, ANQGSEA. The CDR3, as DNA: TGCAGCGTTGAAAAGGGGATGGGGAGCTCCTACGAGCAGTACTTC. Amino acid sequence: CSVEKGMGSSYEQYF.

The table lists this clonotype with a few counts. The chain carries TRBV6-1 and TRBJ1-1; D might be TRBD1 (6 bases). The germline V and J ends were trimmed by 5 bases and 4 bases, with 20 bases remaining between them. CDR3 size: 16 residues. From germline, CDR1 is MNHNS and CDR2 SASEGT. CDR3 sequence reads: CASSLNGGRRITEAFF. In DNA, the CDR3 is TGTGCCAGCAGTCTCAATGGGGGGCGGAGGATCACTGAAGCTTTCTTT.

The V and J genes are TRBV14 and TRBJ1-2; D might be TRBD1 (6 bases). Trimming took off 3 bases at V and 7 bases at J, with 15 bases between the two ends. Germline V gene lookup returns CDR1 SGHDN and CDR2 FVKESK. This CDR3 region has 14 residues. The DNA for the CDR3 is TGTGCCAGCAGCCAGATCAGGGGTATAGGTGGCTACACCTTC. Its protein is CASSQIRGIGGYTF.

This clonotype has a count of ten or more. The rearrangement uses TRBV9 and TRBJ2-5, with D unresolved. CDR3 length: 14 residues. Trimming pared 3 bases from V and 7 bases from J, leaving 16 bases between. Per the germline V gene, CDR1 is SGDLS and CDR2 is YYNGEE. The CDR3 region has the DNA TGTGCCAGCAGCGCACTTTCCGGCAGTGGGACCCAGTACTTC. It codes for CASSALSGSGTQYF.

DNA of the CDR3: TGTGCCAGTAGTATCGGGCAGCTTTCGAACACTGAAGCTTTCTTT. Encoded protein: CASSIGQLSNTEAFF. V is TRBV19 and J is TRBJ1-1; D unclear. The V end lost 3 bases, the J end lost 1 base, and 12 bases lay between the germline ends. The CDR3 is 15 residues long. Germline V lookup: CDR1 LNHDA, CDR2 SQIVND (reference sequence).

The chain uses TRBV3-1 and TRBJ2-7; D call uncertain. Germline CDR1 LGHDT, CDR2 YNNKEL (reference sequence). CDR3 size: 15 residues. V was shortened by 2 bases and J by 4 bases, with 15 bases between the two germline ends. The CDR3 DNA reads TGTGCCAGCAGCCAAACCACAGCGAGTCTTTACGAGCAGTACTTC. It codes for CASSQTTASLYEQYF.

This chain joins TRBV20-1 and TRBJ2-7, with 11 bases fitting TRBD1. Germline V gives CDR1 DFQATT, CDR2 SNEGSKA (reference sequence). The trim removed 5 bases at V and 0 bases at J, leaving 3 bases unmatched. The CDR3 has 14 amino acids. In DNA, the CDR3 is TGCAGTGCTTGGGGACAGGGGGACTCCTACGAGCAGTACTTC. Residues: CSAWGQGDSYEQYF.

The rearrangement links TRBV28 to TRBJ2-7; TRBD1 matches 7 bases. The V gene end was trimmed by 3 bases and the J gene end by 7 bases; junction bases not matched to a gene: 15. The germline V gene encodes CDR1 MDHEN and CDR2 SYDVKM. This CDR3 has 16 amino acids. The CDR3 is CASSFYTTGWLREQYF. For the CDR3, the DNA is TGTGCCAGCAGTTTTTATACGACAGGGTGGCTTCGAGAGCAGTACTTC.

The chain couples TRBV19 to TRBJ1-5; no definite D call. This CDR3 is 13 amino acids long. V was shortened by 6 bases and J by 10 bases, with 16 bases between the two germline ends. Germline CDR1 and CDR2: LNHDA and SQIVND (reference sequence). CDR3 nucleotide sequence: TGTGCCAGTAGCACCACGTCGACCCCTCCCCAGCATTTT. Protein product: CASSTTSTPPQHF.

In the case of this clonotype: Given a much more abundant clone one base away, this may be a read error. The chain carries TRBV11-3 and TRBJ1-5; TRBD1 might be the D (6 bases). CDR3 size: 9 residues. Germline CDR1 reads SGHNT; CDR2 reads YENEEA. The CDR3 DNA is TGTGTCAGCAGGGGCCCCCAGCATTTT. Translated: CVSRGPQHF.

The J gene is TRBJ2-1, the V gene TRBV11-2; D unclear. Trimming took off 8 bases at V and 0 bases at J, with 8 bases between the two ends. Germline assignment: CDR1 SGHAT and CDR2 FQNNGV. This CDR3 has 13 amino acids. CDR3 bases: TGTGCCAGCGGGCTCCGCTCCTACAATGAGCAGTTCTTC. It yields the protein CASGLRSYNEQFF.

V is TRBV7-2 and J is TRBJ2-7; possibly TRBD2 for D (6 bases). Germline loops: CDR1 SGHTA, CDR2 FQGNSA. The CDR3 contains 14 residues. V was trimmed by 2 bases and J by 4 bases, leaving 12 bases between them. The CDR3 region has the DNA TGTGCCAGCAGCTTACCGGGAGAACCTTACGAGCAGTACTTC. Its translation is CASSLPGEPYEQYF.

This clonotype was seen a handful of times. The genes are TRBV30 and TRBJ2-6; the D is unclear. Trimming cost V 1 base and J 1 base, with 5 bases left between them. This CDR3 is built from 14 residues. Germline-derived CDR1 and CDR2 are GTSNPN and SVGIG (reference sequence). CDR3 nucleotides: TGTGCCTGGAGTGCCGGATCTGGGGCCAACGTCCTGACTTTC. Translation gives CAWSAGSGANVLTF.